Listed below are T cell receptor beta chains from one sample, sequenced in a study of blood T cell repertoires in COVID-19. Sequenced by immunoSEQ multiplex PCR; TCRdb stores in-frame clones only, minus some. The sample holds about 290,000 clones, about 89% seen once. Sample: PBMCs or T cells enriched from blood (not recorded which). These receptors came from a woman aged 40 to 50 who had recovered from COVID-19. The CDR3 runs from the conserved cysteine through the conserved F or W. D genes are given only for firm matches. Only some rows state a clone size, as once, few, many or a class for expanded clones.

V,size,D,J,DNA,CDR3
TRBV3-1/TRBV3-2,-,TRBD1,TRBJ2-1,TGTGCCAGCAGCCAACGGGCCGACAGGGCCTACAATGAGCAGTTCTTC,CASSQRADRAYNEQFF
TRBV19,-,-,TRBJ1-1,TGTGCCAGTCTCCTTAGGGGGAACACTGAAGCTTTCTTT,CASLLRGNTEAFF
TRBV18,-,-,TRBJ1-2,TGTGCCAGCTCGATTTATGGAGCGGGGGCATTTAACTATGGCTACACCTTC,CASSIYGAGAFNYGYTF
TRBV6-5,-,TRBD1,TRBJ1-1,TGTGCCAGCAGTTACTATCAGGGGGAGCGGAACACTGAAGCTTTCTTT,CASSYYQGERNTEAFF
TRBV29-1,-,TRBD1,TRBJ2-2,TGCAGCGTTGAAGATACCGGGACAGGAAACACCGGGGAGCTGTTTTTT,CSVEDTGTGNTGELFF
TRBV7-2,-,-,TRBJ2-3,TGTGCCAGCAGCTTACGGCTTAGCCGCACAGATACGCAGTATTTT,CASSLRLSRTDTQYF
TRBV4-1,-,-,TRBJ2-5,TGCGCCAGCAGCCAAGGAGGGGGCGGGATGAAGGAGACCCAGTACTTC,CASSQGGGGMKETQYF
TRBV11-2,-,-,TRBJ1-3,TGTGCCAGCAGCATGACAGAAAGAGGAAACACCATATATTTT,CASSMTERGNTIYF
TRBV6-5,-,-,TRBJ1-5,TGTGCCAGCACCCCCAAGGGGATGGGGTATCAGCCCCAGCATTTT,CASTPKGMGYQPQHF
TRBV19,-,TRBD2,TRBJ2-1,TGTGCCAGTAGTATAGAAAGGAGCGGGAGGGCCCGCAATGAGCAGTTCTTC,CASSIERSGRARNEQFF
TRBV4-1,once,TRBD1,TRBJ1-5,TGCGCCAGCAGCCTCGACAGGGGCAATCAGCCCCAGCATTTT,CASSLDRGNQPQHF
TRBV3-1/TRBV3-2,-,-,TRBJ1-1,TGTGCCAGCAGCCGCGTAGAGGGGAACACTGAAGCTTTCTTT,CASSRVEGNTEAFF
TRBV6-7,-,-,TRBJ2-5,TGTGCCAGCAGCCCCGGGACACTAGAGACCCAGTACTTC,CASSPGTLETQYF
TRBV19,-,TRBD1,TRBJ1-5,TGTGCCAGTAGTATTCAAGGACAGGGGGCGAATCAGCCCCAGCATTTT,CASSIQGQGANQPQHF
TRBV10-1,-,-,TRBJ1-6,TGCGACCCGATGGGGGGATCTTATAATTCACCCCTCCACTTT,CDPMGGSYNSPLHF
TRBV5-1,-,TRBD2,TRBJ2-3,TGCGCCAGCAGCTTGGATCCTAGCGGGGTTGGCACAGATACGCAGTATTTT,CASSLDPSGVGTDTQYF
TRBV19,once,-,TRBJ1-2,TGTGCCAGTAGTCCTCCACAGGGTAGCCATGGCTACACCTTC,CASSPPQGSHGYTF
TRBV30,-,-,TRBJ2-3,TGTCTGCTGACTAGCACAGATACGCAGTATTTT,CLLTSTDTQYF
TRBV24-1,-,-,TRBJ2-3,TGTGCCACCGCTGGGGGCCACACAGATACGCAGTATTTT,CATAGGHTDTQYF
TRBV5-6,-,-,TRBJ1-2,TGTGCCAGCAGCTTTTCCGGACTGTATAACTATGGCTACACCTTC,CASSFSGLYNYGYTF
TRBV16,-,-,TRBJ1-1,TGTGCCAGCAGCCACTTGACTGAAGCTTTCTTT,CASSHLTEAFF
TRBV6-5,-,TRBD1,TRBJ2-7,TGTGCCAGCATACAGGGGACCTACGAGCAGTACTTC,CASIQGTYEQYF
TRBV5-1,-,TRBD2,TRBJ2-3,TGCGCCAGCAGCTTGGCCGGCGGGGGGGCCCCAGGAACAGATACGCAGTATTTT,CASSLAGGGAPGTDTQYF
TRBV2,-,-,TRBJ1-1,TGTGCCAGCGGCCGGGGTACTGGGGACACTGAAGCTTTCTTT,CASGRGTGDTEAFF
TRBV30,-,-,TRBJ1-3,TGTGCCTGGGTCCCGGGGAACTCTGGAAACACCATATATTTT,CAWVPGNSGNTIYF
TRBV21-1,-,-,TRBJ1-2,TGTGCCAGCAGCAAATGGACTACTCCTCCGGGGACCTTC,CASSKWTTPPGTF
TRBV4-1,-,TRBD2,TRBJ2-4,TGCGCCAGCAGCCAAGGTGCGGGCGGGGGGCCGAAAAACATTCAGTACTTC,CASSQGAGGGPKNIQYF
TRBV6-5,-,-,TRBJ1-2,TGTGCCAGCAGTTTTGAATCGGACAGCTATGGCTACACCTTC,CASSFESDSYGYTF
TRBV5-4,-,TRBD2,TRBJ2-1,TGTGCCAGCAGCTTCTTGGGGGCGGGGGGAAGCAATGAGCAGTTCTTC,CASSFLGAGGSNEQFF
TRBV5-1,-,-,TRBJ1-3,TGCGCCAGCAGCTTGGGGGGAGTAAGAAACACCATATATTTT,CASSLGGVRNTIYF
TRBV6-1,few,-,TRBJ1-4,TGTGCCAGCAGTGATGGGGGGAGTGCTAATGAAAAACTGTTTTTT,CASSDGGSANEKLFF
TRBV7-9,-,-,TRBJ2-1,TGTGCCAGCAGCTTAGACAGGGTCAAGTTCTTC,CASSLDRVKFF
TRBV24-1,-,-,TRBJ1-5,TGTGCCACCAGCCCGGGGAAGCGGGGCAATCAGCCCCAGCATTTT,CATSPGKRGNQPQHF
TRBV14,-,TRBD2,TRBJ2-7,TGTGCCAGCAGTTTCGGGACTAGCGGAACCTACGAGCAGTACTTC,CASSFGTSGTYEQYF
TRBV2,-,TRBD1,TRBJ1-4,TGTGCCAGCAGTGTAGAAGGGGGCAATGAAAAACTGTTTTTT,CASSVEGGNEKLFF
TRBV7-3,-,TRBD2,TRBJ2-2,TGTGCCAGCAGCGATCGGGGGGGCACCGGGGAGCTGTTTTTT,CASSDRGGTGELFF
TRBV29-1,-,-,TRBJ2-1,TGCAGCACCGCAGAGGGAGATTTCCGGCAGTTCTTC,CSTAEGDFRQFF
TRBV27,-,TRBD1,TRBJ1-4,TGTGCCAGCGGCCGGGGACAGGGAGACTCTGAAAAACTGTTTTTT,CASGRGQGDSEKLFF
TRBV9,-,TRBD1,TRBJ2-7,TGTGCCAGCAGCGCCGAAGCCGGGACAGGGGTCCTCCACGAGCAGTACTTC,CASSAEAGTGVLHEQYF
TRBV4-1,-,-,TRBJ1-5,TGCGCCAGCAGCCAAGATGGGCAGGGGAATCAGCCCCAGCATTTT,CASSQDGQGNQPQHF
TRBV3-1/TRBV3-2,-,-,TRBJ2-3,TGTGCCAGCAGACGGACAGTTTCGATTTTCGATACGCAGTATTTT,CASRRTVSIFDTQYF
TRBV3-1/TRBV3-2,-,TRBD2,TRBJ2-3,TGTGCCAGCAGCCTTCGGCGGGGGGTCATCGCGAATACGCAGTATTTT,CASSLRRGVIANTQYF
TRBV5-6,once,-,TRBJ1-5,TGTGCCAGCAGCTCTACAGGGTATAGCAATCAGCCCCAGCATTTT,CASSSTGYSNQPQHF
TRBV29-1,-,-,TRBJ2-1,TGCAGCAGCAGGGTTACCTACAATGAGCAGTTCTTC,CSSRVTYNEQFF
TRBV28,-,-,TRBJ2-7,TGTGCCAGCAACCCAGGGGTTAGGGACGAGCAGTACTTC,CASNPGVRDEQYF
TRBV5-1,-,-,TRBJ2-1,TGCGCCAGCAGCTTGGCTGATCTCTCCAGTTACAATGAGCAGTTCTTC,CASSLADLSSYNEQFF
TRBV7-2,-,TRBD2,TRBJ2-3,TGTGCCAGCAGCGCCTCGGGACTAGCGGCTATCACAGATACGCAGTATTTT,CASSASGLAAITDTQYF
TRBV2,-,-,TRBJ2-1,TGTGCCAGCGGACGACGGGTCTTAGCGGATAGCTACTCCTACAATGAGCAGTTCTTC,CASGRRVLADSYSYNEQFF
TRBV4-3,-,-,TRBJ1-1,TGCGCCAGCAGCCATCTTGGGGGGGGTGAAGCTTTCTTT,CASSHLGGGEAFF
TRBV6-4,-,-,TRBJ1-1,TGTGCCAGCAGTGACTCGATAGGGGACACTGAAGCTTTCTTT,CASSDSIGDTEAFF
TRBV5-1,-,-,TRBJ2-6,TGCGCCAGCAGCGAGGGCAATGGGGCCAACGTCCTGACTTTC,CASSEGNGANVLTF
TRBV18,once,TRBD2,TRBJ2-7,TGTGCCAGCTCACCACTCGGGACTAGCGGCAGCTACGAGCAGTACTTC,CASSPLGTSGSYEQYF